This section outlines one T cell receptor beta chain sequence together with its context. These data originate in a study of control samples from healthy donors and cancer patients. TCRdb's table, derived via immunoSEQ multiplex PCR, lists solely in-frame clones and lacks some. The sample holds approximately 150,000 clones; roughly nine tenths are singletons and the top ten take approximately 0.7%. With 5 bases clipped from V and 3 bases from J, the junction kept 10 bases outside the gene matches. From germline, CDR1 is ENHRY and CDR2 SYGVKD. CDR3 length: 16 amino acids. The J gene is TRBJ1-5, the V gene TRBV10-3, with TRBD1 matching 7 bases. What was sequenced was blood. The source is a woman in her twenties or thirties in good health. The CDR3: CAISRDSFLSNQPQHF. The CDR3 nucleotides are TGTGCCATCAGTCGGGACAGCTTCCTATCCAATCAGCCCCAGCATTTT.